Listed here are 23 T cell receptor beta chains from one sample, sequenced in a study of sequential checkpoint blockade in melanoma. Treatment noted: randomized to nivolumab then ipilimumab (arm A) or the reverse (arm B). Produced via immunoSEQ multiplex PCR; TCRdb's table is partial and in-frame only. The sample lists 31,000 or so clones, about 86% seen once, with roughly a fifth in the top ten. The sequences come from CD8+ T cells sorted from blood (inferred from file names), collected from a patient given nivolumab and ipilimumab in sequence. The receptors here all came from a human donor with melanoma.

This chain links TRBV6-6 with TRBJ1-1; 10 bases line up with TRBD1. Germline V gene data show CDR1 as MNHNY and CDR2 as SVGAGI (reference sequence). Losses at the gene ends were 2 bases for V and 6 bases for J; bases not matched to a gene: 6. The CDR3 is made up of 15 amino acids. The CDR3 bases are TGTGCCAGCAGTTACGGAGACAGGGGGCATGCTGAAGCTTTCTTT. Encoded protein: CASSYGDRGHAEAFF.

J is TRBJ2-7 and V is TRBV5-3; 7 nucleotides match TRBD2. TRBV5-3 is an open reading frame, and its role is uncertain. The CDR3 has 14 residues. After removal of 2 bases from V and 1 base from J, the junction contained 3 bases not matched to a gene. The CDR3 nucleotides read TGTGCCAGAAGCTTCTGGCGGGAGTCCTACGAGCAGTACTTC. Translated, it gives CARSFWRESYEQYF.

The chain combines TRBV7-2 with TRBJ1-2; TRBD1 aligns across 7 bases. The V gene end was trimmed by 1 base and the J gene end by 4 bases; junction bases not matched to a gene: 3. This CDR3 is built from 14 residues. Germline CDR1 SGHTA, CDR2 FQGNSA. The CDR3 sequence is CASSLGDSRYGYTF. CDR3 sequence (DNA): TGTGCCAGCAGCTTAGGGGACAGCCGCTATGGCTACACCTTC.

In regard to this clone: An end of the junction differs from the germline gene, which may be a read error. At the DNA level, this CDR3 is encoded by other sequences in the same sample as well. This chain uses TRBV28 with TRBJ1-2; the match to TRBD1 covers 9 bases. Germline CDR1 is MDHEN and CDR2 is SYDVKM. CDR3 length: 16 residues. Written as DNA, the CDR3 is TGCGCCAGCAGTTTATTGGTGGGACAGGGAATGTGGGGCTACACCTTC. Its protein is CASSLLVGQGMWGYTF.

CDR3 in amino acids: CASSVGDTNYEQYF. CDR3 coding DNA: TGTGCCAGCAGCGTAGGGGACACCAACTACGAGCAGTACTTC. The chain combines TRBV9 with TRBJ2-7, with a possible D match to TRBD1 (6 bases). Germline V gives CDR1 SGDLS, CDR2 YYNGEE. The CDR3 covers 14 residues. V was pared by 0 bases and J by 3 bases, with 10 bases between.

This clone was seen just once. The chain employs TRBV5-6 and TRBJ2-3; D is possibly TRBD1 (6 bases). CDR3 length: 16 amino acids. V shed 2 bases and J shed 0 bases, with 13 bases lying between them. CDR1 and CDR2 (germline): SGHDT, YYEEEE. The CDR3, as DNA: TGTGCCAGCAGCTTTGGCTGGGGGCAAAGCACAGATACGCAGTATTTT. Translation: CASSFGWGQSTDTQYF.

The chain is built from TRBV9 and TRBJ2-1, with 7 bases fitting TRBD2. The CDR3 sequence is 15 residues long. Germline lookup yields CDR1 SGDLS and CDR2 YYNGEE. With 5 bases clipped from V and 7 bases from J, the junction kept 12 bases outside the gene matches. In DNA, the CDR3 is TGTGCCAGCAGTCAGGGCGGGAGTAGTAGGAATGAGCAGTTCTTC. This sequence encodes CASSQGGSSRNEQFF. Looking up the rest from reference TRBV9 and TRBJ2-1 gives the full variable domain: DSGVTQTPKHLITATGQRVTLRCSPRSGDLSVYWYQQSLDQGLQFLIQYYNGEERAKGNILERFSAQQFPDLHSELNLSSLELGDSALYFCASSQGGSSRNEQFFGPGTRLTVL.

This chain joins TRBV30 and TRBJ1-2; D is possibly TRBD1 (6 bases). The CDR3 contains 12 residues. CDR1 GTSNPN and CDR2 SVGIG come from the germline V gene (reference sequence). V was trimmed by 4 bases and J by 4 bases, leaving 10 bases between them. The chain's CDR3 is CAWTGARYGYTF. The CDR3 coding sequence is TGTGCCTGGACAGGGGCCCGCTATGGCTACACCTTC.

V gene TRBV19 combines with J gene TRBJ2-7; D is possibly TRBD1 (5 bases). Germline CDR1 and CDR2: LNHDA and SQIVND (reference sequence). The CDR3 runs 13 residues. Trimming took off 7 bases at V and 0 bases at J, with 10 bases between the two ends. In DNA, the CDR3 is TGTGCCAGTATAGGCAGGGACTCCTACGAGCAGTACTTC. As protein: CASIGRDSYEQYF. Based on the CDR3 plus reference TRBV19 and TRBJ2-7, the full variable domain is DGGITQSPKYLFRKEGQNVTLSCEQNLNHDAMYWYRQDPGQGLRLIYYSQIVNDFQKGDIAEGYSVSREKKESFPLTVTSAQKNPTAFYLCASIGRDSYEQYFGPGTRLTVT.

This clone appeared once. The chain joins TRBV27 to TRBJ1-2; TRBD1 is a possible D gene (6 bases). Trimming took off 2 bases at V and 3 bases at J, with 10 bases between the two ends. Germline CDR1 MNHEY, CDR2 SMNVEV (reference sequence). CDR3 length: 14 amino acids. The CDR3 DNA follows: TGTGCCAGCAGTTTAGACCCAGGGGACTATGGCTACACCTTC. Translating it yields CASSLDPGDYGYTF.

The gene calls are TRBV13 and TRBJ2-7; maybe TRBD1 (6 bases). The V end was cut by 0 bases, the J end by 2 bases, with 8 bases between. In germline, CDR1 is PRHDT, CDR2 FYEKMQ (reference sequence). This CDR3 spans 14 amino acids. Here the CDR3 reads CASSLGAGAYEQYF. The CDR3 DNA follows: TGTGCCAGCAGCTTAGGGGCAGGGGCCTACGAGCAGTACTTC. Combining the CDR3 with reference TRBV13 and TRBJ2-7 gives the whole variable domain AAGVIQSPRHLIKEKRETATLKCYPIPRHDTVYWYQQGPGQDPQFLISFYEKMQSDKGSIPDRFSAQQFSDYHSELNMSSLELGDSALYFCASSLGAGAYEQYFGPGTRLTVT.

In its sample, this clone was seen a few times. The chain couples TRBV11-2 to TRBJ2-2; possible D gene TRBD2, 6 bases. The V gene's germline CDR1 is SGHAT and CDR2 FQNNGV. The CDR3 has 18 residues. V lost 5 bases and J 0 bases, leaving 19 bases between the germline ends. In DNA, the CDR3 is TGTGCCAGCAGCCAAGGGTTTGCTAGCGAACCGAACACCGGGGAGCTGTTTTTT. Its protein product is CASSQGFASEPNTGELFF.

The CDR3 coding sequence is TGTGCCAGCAGCTTGGGGTATCAGGGGGCTGATGAGCAGTACTTC. Translation gives CASSLGYQGADEQYF. The rearrangement joins TRBV5-6 to TRBJ2-7; 8 positions agree with TRBD1. The CDR3 extends over 15 amino acids. The V gene's germline CDR1 is SGHDT and CDR2 YYEEEE. V was clipped by 0 bases and J by 7 bases; unmatched bases: 9. Filled out from reference TRBV5-6 and TRBJ2-7, the complete variable domain reads DAGVTQSPTHLIKTRGQQVTLRCSPKSGHDTVSWYQQALGQGPQFIFQYYEEEERQRGNFPDRFSGHQFPNYSSELNVNALLLGDSALYLCASSLGYQGADEQYFGPGTRLTVT.

V usage is TRBV6-5 and J usage is TRBJ2-7; 10 bases align to TRBD1. Germline lookup yields CDR1 MNHEY and CDR2 SVGAGI. The CDR3 consists of 13 residues. The V gene end was trimmed by 6 bases and the J gene end by 4 bases; junction bases not matched to a gene: 3. CDR3 nucleotide sequence: TGTGCCAGCAGGACAGGGGGCGGTTACGAGCAGTACTTC. Residues: CASRTGGGYEQYF.

V is TRBV7-9 and J is TRBJ2-2; the D gene is possibly TRBD1 (5 bases). The V end lost 6 bases, the J end lost 6 bases, and 17 bases lay between the germline ends. The CDR3 runs to 15 residues. CDR1 and CDR2 from the germline V gene are SEHNR and FQNEAQ (reference sequence). Written as DNA, the CDR3 is TGTGCCAGCAGTTTCAGGGCCTCCCTGGCCGGGGAGCTGTTTTTT. It specifies CASSFRASLAGELFF.

The chain has TRBV4-1 and TRBJ2-7; D remains ambiguous. Trimming shortened V by 3 bases and J by 3 bases, and 9 bases separated the two germline ends. The CDR3 runs 13 residues. CDR1 and CDR2 (germline): MGHRA, YSYEKL. CDR3 in amino acids: CASSQADNYEQYF. The CDR3 DNA follows: TGCGCCAGCAGCCAGGCCGATAACTACGAGCAGTACTTC.

CDR3 DNA sequence: TGTGCCAGCTCATCTACAGGTGACACTGAAGCTTTCTTT. Amino acids: CASSSTGDTEAFF. The chain couples TRBV18 to TRBJ1-1; D may be TRBD1 (5 bases). Looked up from germline, CDR1 is KGHSH and CDR2 is LQKENI. The CDR3 loop spans 13 amino acids. V was trimmed by 5 bases and J by 3 bases, leaving 10 bases between them.

J is TRBJ1-2 and V is TRBV27; 8 bases fit TRBD1. CDR3 length: 15 amino acids. V trimming: 5 bases; J trimming: 3 bases; junction bases outside the gene matches: 8. Germline CDR1 and CDR2: MNHEY and SMNVEV (reference sequence). For the CDR3, the DNA is TGTGCCAGCAGTCTCGGGACAGGAGGGGACTATGGCTACACCTTC. It is translated as CASSLGTGGDYGYTF.

The chain is built from TRBV9 and TRBJ2-5; TRBD1 might be the D (6 bases). Per germline, CDR1 SGDLS and CDR2 YYNGEE. Between the trimmed V and J ends, which lost 0 bases and 5 bases, there was a span of 14 bases. The CDR3 contains 15 residues. This CDR3 is CASSVDVGGRETQYF. The CDR3 DNA follows: TGTGCCAGCAGCGTAGATGTTGGGGGCAGGGAGACCCAGTACTTC.

J is TRBJ2-7 and V is TRBV13; TRBD2 matches at 12 bases. Germline V gene sequence: CDR1 PRHDT, CDR2 FYEKMQ (reference sequence). The junction had 4 bases not matched to a gene; V was cut back by 3 bases and J by 4 bases. The CDR3 contains 15 residues. This CDR3 reads CASSFLAGGHYEQYF. CDR3 DNA: TGTGCCAGCAGCTTCCTAGCGGGAGGGCATTACGAGCAGTACTTC.

The rearrangement joins TRBV13 to TRBJ2-3, with D possibly matching TRBD1 (5 bases). Germline CDR1 PRHDT, CDR2 FYEKMQ (reference sequence). This CDR3 is 15 amino acids long. V was shortened by 6 bases and J by 4 bases, with 17 bases between the two germline ends. The CDR3 is CASSSSAGSADTQYF. The CDR3 DNA reads TGTGCCAGCAGTTCGTCGGCAGGGTCGGCAGATACGCAGTATTTT.

The V and J genes are TRBV7-9 and TRBJ2-7; TRBD1 agrees at 7 bases. The CDR3 has 14 residues. CDR1 and CDR2 (germline): SEHNR, FQNEAQ (reference sequence). J gave up 2 bases and V 5 bases, and 6 bases lay outside the gene matches. The CDR3 here is CASSQQGKTYEQYF. As DNA, the CDR3 is TGTGCCAGCAGCCAACAGGGGAAGACCTACGAGCAGTACTTC. The variable domain in full, with the rest retrieved from reference TRBV7-9 and TRBJ2-7, is DTGVSQNPRHKITKRGQNVTFRCDPISEHNRLYWYRQTLGQGPEFLTYFQNEAQLEKSRLLSDRFSAERPKGSFSTLEIQRTEQGDSAMYLCASSQQGKTYEQYFGPGTRLTVT.

The V call is TRBV9, the J call TRBJ2-7; possibly TRBD1 for D (6 bases). Germline lookup yields CDR1 SGDLS and CDR2 YYNGEE. V was cut by 0 bases and J by 4 bases, with 14 bases left in between. This CDR3 is built from 15 residues. The CDR3 DNA follows: TGTGCCAGCAGCGTAGACTGGACAGCGCATTACGAGCAGTACTTC. Amino acids: CASSVDWTAHYEQYF.